This paragraph covers one TCR beta chain sequence. It has no known antigen specificity. The record originates from a study of cytomegalovirus exposure and HLA in healthy donors (dated by TCRdb to between 2016 and 2019). For the study in its entirety: According to an earlier analysis of 550 to 700 of the donors, about 179 million T cells yielded 90 million to 130 million unique TCR beta sequences and approximately 280 Gb of sequence data. An early release that covered 500 to 800 HLA-typed donors contained about 290 gigabases of sequencing data and around 80 million unique TCR sequences. Of the roughly 400 genotyped donors, 65% to 90% were placed in the genetic ancestry cluster associated with self-reported Caucasian donors. The study aimed to test whether cataloging public T cell receptors could reveal signatures of past pathogen exposure. The study used immunosequencing to profile the T cell repertoires of 666 subjects and linked those repertoires to cytomegalovirus serostatus. In addition to the first cohort of 666 subjects, a separate validation cohort of approximately 130 different subjects was used. To predict cytomegalovirus infection status, the study combined high-throughput TCR immunosequencing, statistical association of individual TCRs with disease status, and machine learning. A later analysis re-examined previously published TCR beta repertoires from more than 550 donors and added high-resolution HLA genotyping to investigate patterns of TCR occurrence. The later analysis used no new phenotypic data to find candidate immune exposures, relying instead on TCR beta sequences and their occurrence across donors. An earlier analysis of 587 of the donors applied high-throughput TCR beta sequencing to assess whether each TCR beta V gene segment acted as functional or pseudogenic. Donor age, sex, ethnicity and CMV serostatus were compiled alongside the repertoire data. A later genetic analysis used genome-wide SNP genotypes for about 60% of the roughly 700 donors, treating that subset as a discovery cohort. Every discovery cohort repertoire had been produced on one sequencing platform. Class I and class II HLA loci were covered by the typing at four-digit resolution. The number of typed donors differed by locus: about 629-630 for A, B, C, DRB1 and DQB1; 500 to 550 for DQA1; fewer than 610 for DPA1; and about 470 for DPB1. Because of strong linkage in the cohort, roughly 5 DR-DQ haplotypes were treated as single units for association and clustering. Among over 350 genotyped donors of the cohort, an average of around 240,000 unique TCR beta nucleotide sequences were sequenced per donor, roughly 18% of them non-productive. Broader findings and caveats from the paper: In a later analysis, most CMV-associated TCR beta chains were found to appear HLA-restricted, with HLA associations seemingly driven largely by CMV exposure. In a later genetic analysis, fewer N-insertions in productive TCRs were reported among donors in an Asian-associated ancestry cluster than the roughly 700-donor mean. While some public TCRs were present in many individuals, most TCR sequences turned up only very rarely across donors. A further reported finding was that TCR beta sequences accurately predicted the HLA-A and HLA-B alleles for most subjects in the first cohort. In vitro tests confirmed that a few of the cytomegalovirus-associated TCR beta chains recognize cytomegalovirus antigens. In a later analysis, around 17,000 TCR beta sequences were associated with specific HLA alleles at a false discovery rate of 0.05. According to a later analysis, parvovirus B19, influenza, CMV and Epstein-Barr virus appeared linked to several top co-occurrence clusters. Some IMGT-functional V segments, including TRBV6-2 and TRBV6-3, could not be distinguished by the 87-base-pair reads and were therefore excluded. According to a later analysis, TCR association rates differed among HLA loci, with DRB1 alleles showing the most associated TCRs and HLA-C alleles showing the fewest. When HLA alleles, especially DR and DQ, strongly co-occurred, TCR associations were difficult to assign to individual alleles. Only TCR beta chains were sequenced in this cohort, and the absence of alpha or paired-chain data limited detectable features. Cytomegalovirus status was reported to be diagnosed by the classifier with high specificity and sensitivity in both the original and validation cohorts. The earlier analysis of approximately 590 of the donors excluded around 17 rarely observed V segments, including chromosome 9 orphons, because counts were too low. According to the authors, the approach could potentially be generalized to other disease states and immunological phenotypes. Compared with equally common non-associated chains, HLA-associated TCR beta chains in a later analysis were more clonally expanded and had lower generation probabilities. Correlated functional status among segregating V segments might reflect linkage disequilibrium, but an unknown experimental factor could not be ruled out. For the cohort, immune exposure information was limited to CMV serostatus. The study gave a list of around 170 TCR beta chains associated with cytomegalovirus. In an earlier analysis of roughly 500 of the donors, most TCR beta V segments appeared in productive rearrangements about 87% or about 30% of the time, broadly matching IMGT annotations. A cluster of highly shared sequence variants was judged likely to be a technical artifact of the sequencing pipeline. In a later genetic analysis, a missense DCLRE1C variant was associated with V-gene and J-gene trimming of TCR beta chains, and the association was replicated in an independent cohort. Roughly uniform sequencing depth across donors was assumed in presence/absence analyses, although this assumption may not hold. HLA typing was unavailable for some donors at each locus, so association tests used only the typed subset.

In total, fewer than 750 healthy bone marrow donors made up the cohort. At the time of sampling, every cohort member was nominally healthy, though immune exposures that went unrecorded were likely present. The donor was CMV seronegative and belonged to the group of 350 to 400 seronegative cohort members. A peripheral blood sample was provided by each donor, and peripheral blood mononuclear cells were used for TCR beta sequencing. Genomic DNA was extracted from the blood cell samples with the Qiagen DNeasy Blood Extraction Kit. The CDR3 contains 16 residues, cysteine and phenylalanine counted. Only the CDR3 portion is preserved as DNA: 48 bases, with reading frame beginning at the first base. V drops 2 bases and J drops 4 bases, leaving 14 bases in between. The germline V gene sets CDR1 to MNHEY and CDR2 to SVGAGI. Library construction relied on the immunoSEQ multiplex PCR assay. A mixture of 60 forward primers for TCR Vbeta segments and 13 reverse primers for TCR Jbeta segments was used in the multiplex PCR. The CDR3 region of rearranged TCR beta genes was amplified from genomic DNA with a multiplex PCR assay. Amplified TCR beta libraries were sequenced as 87-base-pair reads on the Illumina HiSeq System. The authors processed their data as follows. A later analysis tallied around 87 million unique TCR beta chains across the approximately 670 repertoires, and some 10 million of those chains were shared by two or more donors. Raw reads were error-corrected and collapsed into unique sequences with a nearest-neighbor algorithm that merged closely related sequences to remove PCR and sequencing errors. Alignment of CDR3 sequences to IMGT reference sequences was used to assign V, D and J gene segments. For a sequence to be retained, a match of at least six nucleotides was required to both a V gene segment and a J gene segment. A rearrangement was called productive if the CDR3 had no stop codons and remained in frame with V and J, and every other rearrangement was called non-productive. CDR3 was defined by IMGT convention, running from the second conserved V-encoded cysteine to the conserved J-encoded phenylalanine. In an earlier analysis of more than 550 of the donors, sequences lacking an unambiguous match to a single V gene segment were excluded. In an earlier analysis of approximately 590 of the donors, V segments were called functional above 56.7% productive rearrangements and were called segregating when the between-donor standard deviation exceeded 5%. A statistical classification framework was built to diagnose cytomegalovirus status from the catalog of TCR beta chain sequences. In a later analysis, TCR nucleotide sequences were compared against IMGT/GENE-DB human TR gene sequences so that V and J genes could be assigned. The TCRdist pipeline was used in a later analysis to assign CDR3 sequences and most-parsimonious VDJ recombination scenarios. In a later analysis, each TCR beta chain was defined by its CDR3 amino acid sequence together with its V-gene family, and reads without a unique V-gene family were excluded. A later analysis removed 550 to 700 highly shared, low-generation-probability nucleotide sequences to deal with suspected cross-contamination and a sequencing artifact. A later analysis calculated a clonal expansion index for each public chain from normalized within-repertoire ranks of inferred template counts. A later analysis computed generation probabilities with a VDJ recombination model fitted to out-of-frame rearrangements, and checked the results against IGoR. In a later analysis, hypergeometric tests were used to score TCR-TCR, TCR-HLA and TCR-CMV co-occurrence, with a repertoire-size bias correction applied to TCR pairs. In a later analysis, false discovery rates were estimated by permuting HLA or CMV assignments 20 times. In a later analysis, co-occurring TCRs were grouped using DBSCAN, with TCRdist sequence similarity added in when clustering inside HLA-allele-positive subsets. Repertoires with fewer than 30,000 or more than 120,000 public chains, plus five repertoires with anomalous nucleotide sharing, were excluded from co-occurrence clustering. Drawn from immuneACCESS, this table holds only the in-frame rearrangements with V and J called that TCRdb kept. Clones are partly lost; checked studies trace under half to an unresolved V gene and leave the rest unexplained. V, J and clone size are taken as reported in that table, and D and trimming were inferred from the DNA itself. The sample table includes roughly 100,000 clones. The ten largest make up 0.55% to 0.6% of the sample.

In this chain, TRBV6-5 is recombined with TRBJ2-2; no D gene can be assigned with confidence. The sequenced material came from PBMCs. The clonotype comes from a man aged 45 to 65 in good health and CMV-seronegative. For the CDR3, the sequence is CASSYRATWATGELFF. The DNA reads TGTGCCAGCAGTTACCGAGCCACTTGGGCCACCGGGGAGCTGTTTTTT.